This TCR beta chain originates from a study of breast tumors, draining lymph nodes, adjacent tissues. General study points: Tumor repertoires ranked between lymph nodes and nontumor tissue in diversity, with V and J gene preferences. Luminal-like breast cancer showed significantly greater tumor-nontumor repertoire similarity than basal-like breast cancer did.

With regard to this clonotype: What it binds is unknown.

J was trimmed by 6 bases and V by 4 bases; bases with no gene match: 5. The CDR3 spans 14 residues. The germline gives CDR1 ENHRY, CDR2 SYGVKD. TCRdb reprocessed the multiplex PCR reads with MiXCR, giving one entry per CDR3 protein. The profile shows around 250,000 distinct CDR3 sequences, under 35% of them singletons. Axillary draining lymph nodes of breast cancer patients supplied the node samples. The V call is TRBV10-3, the J call TRBJ1-4, with 7 bases that match TRBD1. Sequences were obtained from axillary lymph node tissue. This TCR was sampled from a female donor with breast cancer. Some clones in this sample may be carry-over from other donors' samples. The CDR3: CAISGTGGDEKLFF. CDR3 sequence (DNA): TGTGCCATCAGTGGGACAGGCGGTGATGAAAAACTGTTTTTT.